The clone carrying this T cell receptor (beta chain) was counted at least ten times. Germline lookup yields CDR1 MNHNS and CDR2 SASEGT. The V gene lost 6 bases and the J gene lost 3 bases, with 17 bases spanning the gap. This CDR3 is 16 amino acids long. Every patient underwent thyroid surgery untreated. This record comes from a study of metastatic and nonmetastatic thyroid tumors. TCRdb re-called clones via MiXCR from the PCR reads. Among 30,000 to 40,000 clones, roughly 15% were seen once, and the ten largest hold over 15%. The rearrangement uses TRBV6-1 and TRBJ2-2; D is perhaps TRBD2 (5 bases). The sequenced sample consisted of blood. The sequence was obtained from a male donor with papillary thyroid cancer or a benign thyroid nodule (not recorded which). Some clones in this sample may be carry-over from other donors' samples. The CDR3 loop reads CASSSGLTGYTGELFF. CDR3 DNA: TGTGCCAGCAGCTCGGGGTTGACTGGCTACACCGGGGAGCTGTTTTTT.